These 22 T cell receptor beta chains were all obtained from the same sample, sequenced in a study of T cells after yellow fever vaccination. Each CDR3 protein gets one entry after TCRdb re-called the 5' RACE reads with MiXCR. The sample lists approximately 110,000 distinct CDR3 sequences, 7.4% occurring once. The specimen comprised CD4+ T cells sorted from PBMCs, sampled approximately 11 days after the first yellow fever vaccination. These receptors were collected from a young man who received the YFV17D yellow fever vaccine.

This clonotype was observed at least ten times. The V gene is TRBV19, the J gene TRBJ2-7, with TRBD1 matching over 10 bases. This CDR3 has 15 amino acids. After removal of 5 bases from V and 2 bases from J, the junction contained 6 bases not matched to a gene. Germline loops: CDR1 LNHDA, CDR2 SQIVND (reference sequence). The CDR3 loop is CASSETGQGAYEQYV. In DNA form, the CDR3 reads TGTGCCAGTAGTGAAACCGGACAGGGGGCCTACGAGCAGTACGTC.

This clonotype has at least ten counts. The rearrangement links TRBV4-3 to TRBJ1-2; D is undetermined. V was shortened by 3 bases and J by 4 bases, with 21 bases between the two germline ends. CDR1 is LGHNA, CDR2 YSLEER, per germline. The length of the CDR3 is 17 residues. This CDR3 reads CASSHQRNSLRAYGYTF. The CDR3 DNA is TGCGCCAGCAGCCATCAACGGAACTCTCTGCGGGCCTATGGCTACACCTTC.

This clonotype was detected ten times or more. The chain joins TRBV11-1 to TRBJ2-2; 11 bases are shared with TRBD1. Germline V gene data show CDR1 as SGHAT and CDR2 as FQDESV (reference sequence). The CDR3 sequence is 18 residues long. Trimming cost V 3 bases and J 3 bases; bases outside gene matches: 9. The CDR3 sequence is CASSFWTGGNWDTGELFF. For the CDR3, the DNA is TGTGCCAGCAGCTTCTGGACAGGGGGCAACTGGGACACCGGGGAGCTGTTTTTT.

This clonotype was counted many times. The chain's CDR3 is CASSLLSRGLYSYEQYF. In DNA form, the CDR3 reads TGTGCCAGCAGCTTACTAAGCCGAGGTCTTTACTCCTACGAGCAGTACTTC. The V gene is TRBV7-9, the J gene TRBJ2-7; the D is unclear. Germline CDR1 is SEHNR and CDR2 is FQNEAQ (reference sequence). Trimming pared 2 bases from V and 0 bases from J, leaving 17 bases between. The length of the CDR3 is 17 residues. The full variable domain, in which reference TRBV7-9 and TRBJ2-7 provide the parts outside the CDR3, is DTGVSQNPRHKITKRGQNVTFRCDPISEHNRLYWYRQTLGQGPEFLTYFQNEAQLEKSRLLSDRFSAERPKGSFSTLEIQRTEQGDSAMYLCASSLLSRGLYSYEQYFGPGTRLTVT.

In this sample, this clonotype turned up many times. The chain is built from TRBV7-9 and TRBJ1-4; D call uncertain. V was trimmed by 0 bases and J by 7 bases, leaving 12 bases between them. The CDR3 consists of 15 residues. The germline V gene has CDR1 SEHNR and CDR2 FQNEAQ (reference sequence). CDR3 nucleotides: TGTGCCAGCAGCTTAGCATCATCGGCGGGTGAAAAACTGTTTTTT. Protein: CASSLASSAGEKLFF.

Regarding this clonotype: A clone one base away is much larger, so this may be a read error. V usage is TRBV10-3 and J usage is TRBJ2-3, with TRBD1 identical over 7 bases. Germline V gene lookup returns CDR1 ENHRY and CDR2 SYGVKD. The CDR3 runs to 13 residues. The V segment lost 6 bases and the J segment 4 bases; nucleotides outside the gene matches: 4. Here the CDR3 reads CAIRTGTPDTQYF. The CDR3 DNA follows: TGTGCCATCAGGACAGGGACCCCAGATACGCAGTATTTT.

In this sample, this clonotype turned up many times. The chain uses TRBV3-1 and TRBJ1-1; D is undetermined. The CDR3 consists of 13 residues. The V gene's germline CDR1 is LGHDT and CDR2 YNNKEL (reference sequence). V was pared by 1 base and J by 0 bases, with 3 bases between. CDR3 DNA: TGTGCCAGCAGCCAAGTGATGAACACTGAAGCTTTCTTT. This sequence encodes CASSQVMNTEAFF. The entire variable domain, with the rest obtained from reference TRBV3-1 and TRBJ1-1, is as follows: DTAVSQTPKYLVTQMGNDKSIKCEQNLGHDTMYWYKQDSKKFLKIMFSYNNKELIINETVPNRFSPKSPDKAHLNLHINSLELGDSAVYFCASSQVMNTEAFFGQGTRLTVV.

This clonotype was detected many times. This chain connects TRBV12-3 or TRBV12-4 to TRBJ1-1, with no clear D. The CDR3 is 13 residues long. V was pared by 2 bases and J by 2 bases, with 6 bases between. The CDR3 DNA is TGTGCCAGCAGTTTACCCCAAAACACTGAAGCTTTCTTT. Residues: CASSLPQNTEAFF.

This clonotype was recorded at least ten times. The rearrangement joins TRBV28 to TRBJ2-1; D not certain. This CDR3 is 12 amino acids long. Trimming left V 2 bases short and J 9 bases short, with 8 bases between. In germline, CDR1 is MDHEN, CDR2 SYDVKM. CDR3 DNA: TGTGCCAGCAGTTTAAAGGGCTCTGAGCAGTTCTTC. Its protein is CASSLKGSEQFF.

This clonotype showed up many times. V is TRBV6-1 and J is TRBJ2-7; D is unclear. Germline V CDR1 and CDR2: MNHNS, SASEGT. The CDR3 runs to 13 residues. V was cut by 6 bases and J by 6 bases, with 15 bases left in between. As DNA, the CDR3 is TGTGCCAGCAGCGCTCGAAGGTTGGGCGAGCAGTACGTC. Its protein product is CASSARRLGEQYV.

This clonotype was counted ten times or more. The chain combines TRBV3-1 with TRBJ2-4; 8 nucleotides line up with TRBD2. J gave up 2 bases and V 2 bases, and 2 bases lay outside the gene matches. Germline loops: CDR1 LGHDT, CDR2 YNNKEL (reference sequence). There are 15 residues in the CDR3. The CDR3 DNA reads TGTGCCAGCAGCCAAACGGGGGGGACCAAAAACATTCAGTACTTC. Its translation: CASSQTGGTKNIQYF.

This clonotype was seen many times. V and J are TRBV20-1 and TRBJ2-7; 8 nucleotides match TRBD2. J gave up 5 bases and V 3 bases, and 9 bases lay outside the gene matches. The germline CDR1 and CDR2 sequences are DFQATT and SNEGSKA (reference sequence). The CDR3 covers 14 residues. The CDR3 spells CSASKLAGGHEQYV. In DNA form, the CDR3 reads TGCAGTGCTAGTAAGCTCGCGGGGGGCCACGAGCAGTACGTC.

This clonotype was detected ten times or more. The rearrangement links TRBV18 to TRBJ2-3; D possibly matches TRBD1 or TRBD2 (5 bases each). Germline assignment: CDR1 KGHSH and CDR2 LQKENI. The CDR3 runs 16 residues. V was cut by 3 bases and J by 2 bases, with 15 bases left in between. CDR3 bases: TGTGCCAGCTCACCGACCAGTCCGGGGACCACAGATACGCAGTATTTT. Its translation: CASSPTSPGTTDTQYF.

This clonotype was seen repeatedly, ten times or more. The chain has TRBV5-1 and TRBJ1-2, with 9 bases that match TRBD1. V lost 3 bases and J lost 4; bases outside the gene matches: 4. In germline, CDR1 is SGHRS, CDR2 YFSETQ. CDR3 length: 14 amino acids. The chain's CDR3 is CASSSGDRAYGYTF. The CDR3 DNA reads as TGCGCCAGCAGCTCGGGGGACAGGGCCTATGGCTACACCTTC.

About this clonotype itself: A much larger clone differs from this one at a single base, so this may be a read error. The J gene is TRBJ2-3, the V gene TRBV5-1; 9 positions agree with TRBD2. The V and J ends lost 0 bases and 6 bases, in that order; junction bases with no gene match: 2. There are 14 residues in the CDR3. Per germline, CDR1 SGHRS and CDR2 YFSETQ. The CDR3 loop is CASSLGLADDTQYF. Written as DNA, the CDR3 is TGCGCCAGCAGCTTGGGACTAGCGGATGATACGCAGTATTTT.

This clonotype was detected only a few times. The chain recombines TRBV7-2 with TRBJ2-7, with 11 bases lining up with TRBD1. Germline CDR1 is SGHTA and CDR2 is FQGNSA. Trimming cost V 5 bases and J 11 bases; bases outside gene matches: 17. CDR3 length: 16 amino acids. CDR3 in amino acids: CASSPEPGQGAASKYF. As DNA, the CDR3 is TGTGCCAGCAGCCCAGAACCCGGACAGGGGGCGGCATCAAAGTACTTC.

The sample holds many counts of this clonotype. The rearrangement links TRBV5-1 to TRBJ1-3; 7 nucleotides align to TRBD1. Per germline, CDR1 SGHRS and CDR2 YFSETQ. V gave up 3 bases and J gave up 4 bases; unmatched junction bases: 4. There are 14 residues in the CDR3. In nucleotides, the CDR3 is TGCGCCAGCAGCTCCACAGGGGCAGGAAACACCATATATTTT. Translated: CASSSTGAGNTIYF.

This clonotype was detected a few times. The chain joins TRBV7-2 to TRBJ2-7; a weak D match, TRBD2 (6 bases). CDR3 length equals 13 residues. Trimming removed 3 bases from V and 3 bases from J, with 9 bases in between. Germline lookup yields CDR1 SGHTA and CDR2 FQGNSA. Written as DNA, the CDR3 is TGTGCCAGCAGCTTGGGCGGGGACTACGAGCAGTACTTC. Translation: CASSLGGDYEQYF.

Ten or more counts support this clonotype. The chain couples TRBV5-1 to TRBJ2-2; 12 bases align to TRBD1. The V gene end was trimmed by 1 base and the J gene end by 4 bases; junction bases not matched to a gene: 8. Germline V lookup: CDR1 SGHRS, CDR2 YFSETQ. This CDR3 is built from 18 residues. The CDR3 sequence: CASSLSPGQGATTGELFF. CDR3 sequence (DNA): TGCGCCAGCAGCTTGAGCCCGGGACAGGGGGCAACCACCGGGGAGCTGTTTTTT.

This clonotype has at least ten counts. The chain couples TRBV20-1 to TRBJ1-5; a weak D match, TRBD1 (5 bases). Germline CDR1 is DFQATT and CDR2 is SNEGSKA (reference sequence). Trimming shortened V by 8 bases and J by 5 bases, and 16 bases separated the two germline ends. CDR3 length equals 13 residues. The CDR3 sequence is CSLREIPDQPQHF. CDR3 sequence (DNA): TGCAGTCTCAGGGAGATCCCCGATCAGCCCCAGCATTTT.

This clonotype was detected only a few times. V gene TRBV7-8 combines with J gene TRBJ2-7; a possible D gene is TRBD1 (5 bases). CDR3 length: 14 amino acids. V gave up 5 bases and J gave up 3 bases, with 14 bases separating them. In germline, CDR1 is SGHVS, CDR2 FQNEAQ. The CDR3, as DNA: TGTGCCAGCAGCCGTGGTAACAGGTTCTACGAGCAGTACGTC. Its protein is CASSRGNRFYEQYV.

This chain joins TRBV7-2 and TRBJ2-5, with no clear D. The V end lost 0 bases, the J end lost 4 bases, and 6 bases lay between the germline ends. The CDR3 consists of 13 residues. Germline lookup yields CDR1 SGHTA and CDR2 FQGNSA. The CDR3 nucleotides read TGTGCCAGCAGCTTAGCCACAACAGAGACCCAGTACTTC. Its translation: CASSLATTETQYF. Variable domain in full (rest from reference TRBV7-2 and TRBJ2-5): GAGVSQSPSNKVTEKGKDVELRCDPISGHTALYWYRQSLGQGLEFLIYFQGNSAPDKSGLPSDRFSAERTGGSVSTLTIQRTQQEDSAVYLCASSLATTETQYFGPGTRLLVL.